Given below is one TCR beta chain in context. Its antigen is undetermined. Around 9.4 milliliters was the volume of peripheral blood drawn from each donor. It was with a sample-barcoded 5' primer and a J-beta primer mix that a second PCR of roughly 7 to 11 cycles was run. MiXCR, run by TCRdb on the 5' RACE reads, gives a single entry per CDR3 protein. The table has fewer than 900,000 distinct CDR3 sequences, 40% to 45% seen once. This sample is drawn from a study of blood T cells in healthy people across ages. Study results and limitations: Age brought a roughly linear fall in TCR beta diversity measured per million T cells. The study regarded diversity estimates from one million T cells as underestimates. Greater diversity and more naive CD4+ cells were seen in long-lived donors than in aged donors.

The CDR3 is made up of 14 amino acids. V was shortened by 2 bases and J by 11 bases, with 18 bases between the two germline ends. Germline V CDR1 and CDR2: SGHTA, FQGNSA. This TCR came from a woman aged 55-69 years in good health. Input material: blood. The chain uses TRBV7-2 and TRBJ2-5; D unresolved. In DNA, the CDR3 is TGTGCCAGCAGCTTACTCGTCGTCCCCAATGAGCAGTACTTC. Protein: CASSLLVVPNEQYF.